This note documents a single T cell receptor beta chain sequence. Its antigen is not identified. Regarding treatment: oral pan-JAK inhibitor, 5-10 mg twice daily. RNA extraction and reverse transcription yielded cDNA as sequencing template. Data came from immunoSEQ multiplex PCR; TCRdb stores just in-frame clones and leaves some out. The profile shows tens of thousands of clones, around 42% of them singletons. This CDR3 has 10 amino acids. CDR1 and CDR2 (germline): DFQATT, SNEGSKA (reference sequence). V gave up 6 bases and J gave up 4 bases, with 6 bases separating them. This record belongs to a study of CD8+ T cells in alopecia areata. Looking at the study overall: It was oral tofacitinib, at 5 to 10 mg twice daily, that treated patients received.

Findings and limits, study-wide: Relative to normal scalp, lesional scalp, especially alopecia totalis/universalis, showed higher clonality. Many of the expanded lesional clones endured in scalp and blood while on tofacitinib. Uncertainty remains about how baseline CD8+ expansion links to response, with one nonresponder.

The V call is TRBV20-1, the J call TRBJ2-5, with D hard to call. The receptor was isolated from a human donor with alopecia areata. Source: CD8+ T cells sorted from blood, taken at approximately week 37, from a patient treated with tofacitinib. The CDR3 loop is CSAWGETQYF. The CDR3 nucleotides are TGCAGTGCGTGGGGAGAGACCCAGTACTTC.